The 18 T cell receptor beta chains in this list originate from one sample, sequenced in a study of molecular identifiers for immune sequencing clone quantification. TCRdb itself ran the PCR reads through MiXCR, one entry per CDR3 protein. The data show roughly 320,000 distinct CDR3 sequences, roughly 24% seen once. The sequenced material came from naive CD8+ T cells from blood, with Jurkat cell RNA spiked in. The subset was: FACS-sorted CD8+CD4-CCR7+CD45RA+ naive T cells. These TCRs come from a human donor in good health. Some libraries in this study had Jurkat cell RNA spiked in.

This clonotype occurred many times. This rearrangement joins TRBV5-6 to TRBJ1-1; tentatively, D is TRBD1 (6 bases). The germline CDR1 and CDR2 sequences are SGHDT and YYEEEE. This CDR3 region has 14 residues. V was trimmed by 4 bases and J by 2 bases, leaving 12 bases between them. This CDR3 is CASSTGHINTEAFF. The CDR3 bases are TGTGCCAGCAGCACGGGACACATAAACACTGAAGCTTTCTTT.

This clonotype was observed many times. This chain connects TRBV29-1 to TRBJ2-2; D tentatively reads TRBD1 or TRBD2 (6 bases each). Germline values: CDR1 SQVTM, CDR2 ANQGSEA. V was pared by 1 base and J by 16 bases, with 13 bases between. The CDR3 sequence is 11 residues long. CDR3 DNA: TGCAGCGTTGAAGTTCAGGGGAGGCGGTTTTTT. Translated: CSVEVQGRRFF.

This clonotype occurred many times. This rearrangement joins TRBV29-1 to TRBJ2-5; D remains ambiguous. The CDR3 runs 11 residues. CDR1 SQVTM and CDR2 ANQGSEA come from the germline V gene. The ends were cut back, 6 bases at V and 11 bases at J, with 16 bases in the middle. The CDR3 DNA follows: TGCAGCGTCGCACACTCAGGTCAACAGTACTTC. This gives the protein CSVAHSGQQYF.

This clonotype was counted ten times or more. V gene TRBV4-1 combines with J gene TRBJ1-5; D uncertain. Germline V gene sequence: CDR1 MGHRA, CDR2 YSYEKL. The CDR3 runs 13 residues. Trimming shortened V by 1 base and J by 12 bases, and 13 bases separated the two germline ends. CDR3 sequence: CASSQAPEVGQHF. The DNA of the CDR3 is TGCGCCAGCAGCCAAGCTCCCGAAGTGGGCCAGCATTTT.

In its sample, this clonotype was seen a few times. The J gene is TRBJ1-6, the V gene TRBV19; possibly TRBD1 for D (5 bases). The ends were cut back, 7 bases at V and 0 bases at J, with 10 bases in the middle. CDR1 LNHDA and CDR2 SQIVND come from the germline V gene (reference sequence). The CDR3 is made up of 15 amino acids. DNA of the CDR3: TGTGCCAGTACCCGACAGAGCTCCTATAATTCACCCCTCCACTTT. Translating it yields CASTRQSSYNSPLHF.

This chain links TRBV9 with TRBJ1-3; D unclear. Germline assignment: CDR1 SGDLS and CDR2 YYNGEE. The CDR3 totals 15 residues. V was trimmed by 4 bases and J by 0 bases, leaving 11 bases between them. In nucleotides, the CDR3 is TGTGCCAGCAGCTCCGACGGACTCTCTGGAAACACCATATATTTT. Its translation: CASSSDGLSGNTIYF.

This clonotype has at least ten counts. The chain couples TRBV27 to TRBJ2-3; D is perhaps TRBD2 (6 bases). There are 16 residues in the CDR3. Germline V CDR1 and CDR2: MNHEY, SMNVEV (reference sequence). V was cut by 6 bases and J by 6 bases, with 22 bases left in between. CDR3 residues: CASRPIGARDLDTQYF. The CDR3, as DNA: TGTGCCAGCAGGCCCATCGGAGCGCGGGATCTTGATACGCAGTATTTT.

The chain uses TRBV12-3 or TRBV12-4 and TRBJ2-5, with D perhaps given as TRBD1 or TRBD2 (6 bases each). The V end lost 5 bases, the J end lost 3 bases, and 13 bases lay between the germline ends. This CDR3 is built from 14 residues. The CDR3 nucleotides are TGTGCCAGCAGTCTCCCGGGGGCTAAAGAGACCCAGTACTTC. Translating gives CASSLPGAKETQYF.

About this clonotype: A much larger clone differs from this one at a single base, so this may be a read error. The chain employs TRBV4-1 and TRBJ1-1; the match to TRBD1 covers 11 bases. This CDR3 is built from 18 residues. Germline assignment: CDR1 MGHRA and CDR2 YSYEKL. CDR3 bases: TGCGCCAGCAGCCAAGGTTCCGGGACAGGGGGATTTTACACTGAAGCTTCCTTT. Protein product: CASSQGSGTGGFYTEASF.

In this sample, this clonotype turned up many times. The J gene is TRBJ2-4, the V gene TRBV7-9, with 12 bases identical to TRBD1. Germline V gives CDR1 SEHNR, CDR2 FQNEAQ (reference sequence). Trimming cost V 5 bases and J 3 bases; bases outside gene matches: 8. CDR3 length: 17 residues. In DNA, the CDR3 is TGTGCCAGCAGCCCCGGGACAGGGGGCTTTGGCAAAAACATTCAGTACTTC. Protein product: CASSPGTGGFGKNIQYF. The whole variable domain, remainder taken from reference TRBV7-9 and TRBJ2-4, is DTGVSQNPRHKITKRGQNVTFRCDPISEHNRLYWYRQTLGQGPEFLTYFQNEAQLEKSRLLSDRFSAERPKGSFSTLEIQRTEQGDSAMYLCASSPGTGGFGKNIQYFGAGTRLSVL.

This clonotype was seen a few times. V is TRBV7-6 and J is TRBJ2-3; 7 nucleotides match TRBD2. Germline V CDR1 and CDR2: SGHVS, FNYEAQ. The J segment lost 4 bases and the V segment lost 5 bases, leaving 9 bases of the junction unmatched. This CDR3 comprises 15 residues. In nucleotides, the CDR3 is TGTGCCAGCAGCGACACTAGCGCGTCCTCAGATACGCAGTATTTT. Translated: CASSDTSASSDTQYF.

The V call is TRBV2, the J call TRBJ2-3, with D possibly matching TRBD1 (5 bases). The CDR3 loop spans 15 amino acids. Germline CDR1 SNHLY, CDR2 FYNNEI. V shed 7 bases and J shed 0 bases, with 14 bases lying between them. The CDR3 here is CASKQGSTSTDTQYF. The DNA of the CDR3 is TGTGCCAGCAAGCAGGGCTCAACTAGCACAGATACGCAGTATTTT.

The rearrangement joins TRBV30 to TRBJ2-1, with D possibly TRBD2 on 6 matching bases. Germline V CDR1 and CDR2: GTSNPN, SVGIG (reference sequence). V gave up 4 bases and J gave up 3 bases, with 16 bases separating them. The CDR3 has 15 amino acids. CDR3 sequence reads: CAWISRDGFYNEQFF. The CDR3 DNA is TGTGCCTGGATTTCGCGGGACGGATTCTACAATGAGCAGTTCTTC.

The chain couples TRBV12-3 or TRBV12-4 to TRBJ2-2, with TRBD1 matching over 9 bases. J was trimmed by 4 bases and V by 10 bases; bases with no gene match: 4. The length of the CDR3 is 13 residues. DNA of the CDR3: TGTGCCACCGGGACAGGGCCCACCGGGGAGCTGTTTTTT. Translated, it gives CATGTGPTGELFF.

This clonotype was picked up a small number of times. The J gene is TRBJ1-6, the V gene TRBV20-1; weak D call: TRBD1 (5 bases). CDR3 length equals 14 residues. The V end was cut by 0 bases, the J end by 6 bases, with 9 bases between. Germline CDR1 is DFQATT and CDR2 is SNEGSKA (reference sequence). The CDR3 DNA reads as TGCAGTGCTAGAGATAGGGACGGTAATTCACCCCTCCACTTT. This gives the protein CSARDRDGNSPLHF.

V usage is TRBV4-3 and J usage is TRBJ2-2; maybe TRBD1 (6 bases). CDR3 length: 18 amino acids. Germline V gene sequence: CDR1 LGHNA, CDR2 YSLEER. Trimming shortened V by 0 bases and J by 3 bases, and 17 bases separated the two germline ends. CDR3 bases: TGCGCCAGCAGCCAAGAAACGACGGACAGCATGTACACCGGGGAGCTGTTTTTT. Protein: CASSQETTDSMYTGELFF.

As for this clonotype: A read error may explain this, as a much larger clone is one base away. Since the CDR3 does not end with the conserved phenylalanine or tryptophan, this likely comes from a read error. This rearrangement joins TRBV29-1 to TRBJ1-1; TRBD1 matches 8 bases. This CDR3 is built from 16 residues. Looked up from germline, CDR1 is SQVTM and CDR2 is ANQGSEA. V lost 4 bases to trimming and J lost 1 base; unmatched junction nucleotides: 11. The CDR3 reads CSVGPLQGEGNTEAFS. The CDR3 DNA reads TGCAGCGTTGGGCCGTTACAGGGGGAGGGGAACACTGAAGCTTTCTCT.

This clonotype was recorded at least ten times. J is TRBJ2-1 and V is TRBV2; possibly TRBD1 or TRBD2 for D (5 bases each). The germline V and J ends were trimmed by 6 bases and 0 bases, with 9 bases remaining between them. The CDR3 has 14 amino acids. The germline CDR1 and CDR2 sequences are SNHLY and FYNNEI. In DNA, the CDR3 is TGTGCCAGCAGGGGAGACAGCTCCTACAATGAGCAGTTCTTC. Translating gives CASRGDSSYNEQFF. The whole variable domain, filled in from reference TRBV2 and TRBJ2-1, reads EPEVTQTPSHQVTQMGQEVILRCVPISNHLYFYWYRQILGQKVEFLVSFYNNEISEKSEIFDDQFSVERPDGSNFTLKIRSTKLEDSAMYFCASRGDSSYNEQFFGPGTRLTVL.